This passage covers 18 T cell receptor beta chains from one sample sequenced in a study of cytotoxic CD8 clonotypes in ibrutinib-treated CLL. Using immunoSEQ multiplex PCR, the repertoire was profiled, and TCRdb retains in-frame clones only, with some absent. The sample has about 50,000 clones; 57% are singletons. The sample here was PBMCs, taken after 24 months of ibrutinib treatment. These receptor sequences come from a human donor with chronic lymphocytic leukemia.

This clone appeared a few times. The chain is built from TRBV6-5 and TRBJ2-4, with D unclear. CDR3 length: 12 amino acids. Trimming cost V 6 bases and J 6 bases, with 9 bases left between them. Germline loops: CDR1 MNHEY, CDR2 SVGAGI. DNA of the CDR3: TGTGCCAGCAGCGGGTGGGGAAACATTCAGTACTTC. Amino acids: CASSGWGNIQYF.

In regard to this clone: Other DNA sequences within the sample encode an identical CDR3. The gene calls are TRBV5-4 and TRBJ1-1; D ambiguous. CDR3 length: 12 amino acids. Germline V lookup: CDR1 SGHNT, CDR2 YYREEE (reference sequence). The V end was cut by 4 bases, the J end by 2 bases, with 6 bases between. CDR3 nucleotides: TGTGCCAGCAGCGCCAAAAACACTGAAGCTTTCTTT. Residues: CASSAKNTEAFF.

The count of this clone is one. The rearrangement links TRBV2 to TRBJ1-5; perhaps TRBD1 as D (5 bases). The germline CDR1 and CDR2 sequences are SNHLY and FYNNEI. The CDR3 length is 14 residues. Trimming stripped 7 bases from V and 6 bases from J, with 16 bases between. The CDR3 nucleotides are TGTGCCAGCACCCTGGGGGAGGGAGGTCAGCCCCAGCATTTT. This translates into CASTLGEGGQPQHF.

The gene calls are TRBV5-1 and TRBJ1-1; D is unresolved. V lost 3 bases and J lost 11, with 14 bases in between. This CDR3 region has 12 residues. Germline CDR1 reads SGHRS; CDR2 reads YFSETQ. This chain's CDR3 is CASSSPGLGAFF. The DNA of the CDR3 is TGCGCCAGCAGCTCCCCTGGCCTTGGGGCTTTCTTT.

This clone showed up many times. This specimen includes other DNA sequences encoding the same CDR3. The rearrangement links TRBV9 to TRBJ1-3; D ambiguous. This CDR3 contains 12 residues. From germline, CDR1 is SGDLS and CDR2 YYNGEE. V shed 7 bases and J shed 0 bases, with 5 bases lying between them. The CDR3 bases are TGTGCCAGCTCCCGCTCTGGAAACACCATATATTTT. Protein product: CASSRSGNTIYF.

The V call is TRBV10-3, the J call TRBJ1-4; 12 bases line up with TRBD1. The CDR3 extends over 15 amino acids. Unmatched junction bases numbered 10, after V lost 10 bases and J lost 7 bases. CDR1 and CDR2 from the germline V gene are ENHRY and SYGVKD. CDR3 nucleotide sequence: TGTGCCACCGCATCCCCGGGACAGGGGGCTGAAAAACTGTTTTTT. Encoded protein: CATASPGQGAEKLFF.

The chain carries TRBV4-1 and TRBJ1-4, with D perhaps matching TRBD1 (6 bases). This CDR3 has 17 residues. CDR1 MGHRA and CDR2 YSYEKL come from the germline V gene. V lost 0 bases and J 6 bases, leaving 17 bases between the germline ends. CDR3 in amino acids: CASSQEGGGTQYEKLFF. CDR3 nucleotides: TGCGCCAGCAGCCAAGAAGGAGGGGGGACACAATATGAAAAACTGTTTTTT.

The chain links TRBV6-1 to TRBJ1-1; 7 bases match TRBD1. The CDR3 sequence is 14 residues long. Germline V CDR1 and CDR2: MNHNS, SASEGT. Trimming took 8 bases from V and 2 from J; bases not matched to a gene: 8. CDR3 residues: CASGLGTVNTEAFF. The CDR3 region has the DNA TGTGCCAGCGGTCTCGGGACAGTAAACACTGAAGCTTTCTTT.

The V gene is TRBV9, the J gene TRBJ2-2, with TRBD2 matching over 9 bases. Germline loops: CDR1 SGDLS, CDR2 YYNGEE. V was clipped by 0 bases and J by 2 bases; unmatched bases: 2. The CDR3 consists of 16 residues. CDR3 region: CASSVAAGGNTGELFF. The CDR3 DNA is TGTGCCAGCAGCGTAGCAGCGGGGGGTAACACCGGGGAGCTGTTTTTT. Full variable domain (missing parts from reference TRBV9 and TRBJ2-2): DSGVTQTPKHLITATGQRVTLRCSPRSGDLSVYWYQQSLDQGLQFLIQYYNGEERAKGNILERFSAQQFPDLHSELNLSSLELGDSALYFCASSVAAGGNTGELFFGEGSRLTVL.

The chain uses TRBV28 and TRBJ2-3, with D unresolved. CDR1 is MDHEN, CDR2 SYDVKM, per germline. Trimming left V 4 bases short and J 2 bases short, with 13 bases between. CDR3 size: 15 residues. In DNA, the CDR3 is TGTGCCAGCAGTTCACCCCCCTCACTCACAGATACGCAGTATTTT. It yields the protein CASSSPPSLTDTQYF.

The CDR3 reads CASSLEGGEISAFF. The CDR3 region has the DNA TGCGCCAGCAGCTTGGAAGGGGGGGAAATATCGGCTTTCTTT. The V gene is TRBV5-1, the J gene TRBJ1-1; the D gene is possibly TRBD1 (6 bases). V lost 0 bases to trimming and J lost 11 bases, with 17 bases between them. The CDR3 spans 14 residues. Germline V CDR1 and CDR2: SGHRS, YFSETQ.

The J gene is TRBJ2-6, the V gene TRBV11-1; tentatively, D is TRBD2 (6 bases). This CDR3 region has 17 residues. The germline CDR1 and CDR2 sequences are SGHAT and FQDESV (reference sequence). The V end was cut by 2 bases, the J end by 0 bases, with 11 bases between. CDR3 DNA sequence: TGTGCCAGCAGCTTACAGGCGCGGGGCTCTGGGGCCAACGTCCTGACTTTC. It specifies CASSLQARGSGANVLTF.

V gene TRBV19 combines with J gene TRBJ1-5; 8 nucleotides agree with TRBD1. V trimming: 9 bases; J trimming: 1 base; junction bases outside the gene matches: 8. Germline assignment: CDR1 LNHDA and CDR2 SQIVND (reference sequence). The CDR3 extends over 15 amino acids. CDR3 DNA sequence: TGTGCCAGCCATGGACAGGGAGGGAGCAATCAGCCCCAGCATTTT. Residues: CASHGQGGSNQPQHF.

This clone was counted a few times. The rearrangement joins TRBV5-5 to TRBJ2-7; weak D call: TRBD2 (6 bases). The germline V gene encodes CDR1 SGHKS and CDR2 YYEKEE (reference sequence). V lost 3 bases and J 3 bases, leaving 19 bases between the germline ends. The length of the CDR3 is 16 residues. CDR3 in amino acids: CASSYELLGGIYEQYF. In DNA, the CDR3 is TGTGCCAGCAGCTATGAACTTCTCGGGGGTATCTACGAGCAGTACTTC.

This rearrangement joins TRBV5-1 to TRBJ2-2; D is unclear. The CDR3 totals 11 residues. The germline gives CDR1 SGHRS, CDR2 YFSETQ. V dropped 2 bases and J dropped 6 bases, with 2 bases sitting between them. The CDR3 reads CASSFAGELFF. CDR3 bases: TGCGCCAGCAGCTTCGCCGGGGAGCTGTTTTTT. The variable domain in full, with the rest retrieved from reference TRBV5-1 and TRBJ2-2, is KAGVTQTPRYLIKTRGQQVTLSCSPISGHRSVSWYQQTPGQGLQFLFEYFSETQRNKGNFPGRFSGRQFSNSRSEMNVSTLELGDSALYLCASSFAGELFFGEGSRLTVL.

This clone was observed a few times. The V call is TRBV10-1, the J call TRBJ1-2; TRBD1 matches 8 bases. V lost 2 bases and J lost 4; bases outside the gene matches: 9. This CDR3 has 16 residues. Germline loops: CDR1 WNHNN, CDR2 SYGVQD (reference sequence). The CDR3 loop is CASSETPGQAPYGYTF. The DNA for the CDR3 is TGCGCCAGCAGTGAGACCCCGGGACAGGCGCCCTATGGCTACACCTTC.

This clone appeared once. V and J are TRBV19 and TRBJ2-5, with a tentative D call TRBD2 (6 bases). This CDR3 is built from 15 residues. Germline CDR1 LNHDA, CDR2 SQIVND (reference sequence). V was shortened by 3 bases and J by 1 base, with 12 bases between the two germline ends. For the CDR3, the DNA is TGTGCCAGTAGTATGTGGCGGGGCCCCCAAGAGACCCAGTACTTC. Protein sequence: CASSMWRGPQETQYF.

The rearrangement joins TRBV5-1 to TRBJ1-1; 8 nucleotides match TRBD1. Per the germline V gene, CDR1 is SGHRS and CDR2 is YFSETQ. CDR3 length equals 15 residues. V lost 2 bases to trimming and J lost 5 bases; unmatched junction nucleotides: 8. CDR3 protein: CASSLYGQGGTEAFF. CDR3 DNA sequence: TGCGCCAGCAGCTTATATGGACAGGGAGGTACTGAAGCTTTCTTT.